This T cell receptor (beta chain) emerged from a study of PD-L1 blockade in urothelial cancer (dated by TCRdb to the late 2010s). Study-wide context: Every patient began therapy in the mid-2010s and was given atezolizumab 1,200 mg intravenously every 3 weeks. About 90% of the roughly 30 patients were identified as males with urothelial cancer of bladder origin, and a prior smoking history was reported by 18 of 29 patients. Patients had an ECOG performance status of 0 or 1 and had received between 0 and 3 prior chemotherapy regimens. Blood samples were analyzed at two time points: 3 weeks after treatment start (second dose) and 6 weeks after treatment start. Blood samples gave a median of roughly 150,000 T cells and roughly 83,000 unique TCRs, with a median clonality of 0.080. Somatic, immune and clinical correlates of response to PD-L1 blockade with atezolizumab in urothelial cancer were the focus of an exploratory multi-omic analysis. Pretreatment tumor samples, along with matched peripheral blood serially collected before and after atezolizumab treatment, were subjected to TCR sequencing. Durable clinical benefit was defined as progression-free survival longer than 6 months, and TCR features were also tested against progression-free and overall survival. Whole exome sequencing and RNA sequencing of pretreatment tumors were performed alongside TCR sequencing in the same patients. Under ten patients reached durable clinical benefit, while 20 or so patients did not. Twenty-nine patients had pretreatment blood TCR-seq, roughly 24 had at least one posttreatment blood collection, and roughly 24 had tumor TCR-seq.

Overall study results and their limits: Patients with durable benefit showed greater expansion of tumor-associated TCR clones in peripheral blood 3 weeks after starting treatment (n ≈ 21, p = 0.022). Small sample size (n ≈ 27) and many exploratory analyses mean the results are intended to be hypothesis-generating. Improved progression-free and overall survival was associated with having pretreatment peripheral blood TCR clonality below the median.

On this clone: Its antigen has not been determined. Base qualities are not recorded, but no much larger clone differs from it by a single base.

Counted from cysteine to phenylalanine, this CDR3 has 17 amino acids. Only the CDR3 DNA is retained, 51 bases long and in frame from the first base. CDR1 and CDR2 (SGHDN, FVKESK) derive from the germline V gene. Germline trimming amounts to 2 bases on V and 4 bases on J, with 10 as the count of junction bases outside the gene matches. The intended sense of this specimen's time point label: pretreatment peripheral blood. The cohort included about 29 patients with locally advanced or metastatic urothelial carcinoma who were treated at Memorial Sloan Kettering on a trial protocol. Peripheral blood mononuclear cells were collected pretreatment and during treatment, with between 1 and 8 total time points obtained per patient. The Qiagen DNeasy Blood extraction kit was used to purify genomic DNA from total PBMCs and tumor samples. Collected pretreatment and during treatment, PBMCs were isolated and stored as previously described.

To estimate absolute template abundance from read counts, synthetic TCR analog templates were spiked into each PCR. The immunoSEQ assay was used to amplify TCRbeta CDR3 regions from genomic DNA with bias-controlled V and J gene primers. Rearranged TCRbeta segments were sequenced at approximately 20X coverage. In the original analysis: Sequencing errors were corrected by clustering, and CDR3s were annotated against IMGT so that V, D and J genes could be assigned. Downstream analyses used only productive TCRbeta rearrangements and left out out-of-frame or stop-codon sequences. To compute clonality, Shannon entropy was normalized by the log of the number of unique productive sequences and then subtracted from one. Clones differing between time points or between blood and tumor were identified by Fisher's exact test with Benjamini-Hochberg correction at adjusted p below 0.01. The immuneACCESS repertoire file appears here via TCRdb, limited to in-frame rearrangements. These files lack a portion of the clones; in checked studies, under half of the deficit traces to unresolved V genes, and the cause of the others is not known. The DNA gave D and trimming, while V, J and clone size come from that table. In this sample the table shows approximately 79,000 clones, around 85% of which occur a single time. The ten largest clones capture approximately 6.7% of the sample.

The sequence links TRBV14 to TRBJ2-1, with 8 bases matching TRBD2. The receptor comes from a man between 40 and 49 years old with urothelial cancer. The sequencing here drew on PBMCs, taken around atezolizumab (anti-PD-L1) treatment. The CDR3 protein sequence reads: CASSQLLLAAGYNEQFF. DNA sequence: TGTGCCAGCAGCCAACTCTTACTAGCGGCAGGGTACAATGAGCAGTTCTTC. The CDR3 plus the reference TRBV14 and TRBJ2-1 genes for the other parts give the full variable domain: EAGVTQFPSHSVIEKGQTVTLRCDPISGHDNLYWYRRVMGKEIKFLLHFVKESKQDESGMPNNRFLAERTGGTYSTLKVQPAELEDSGVYFCASSQLLLAAGYNEQFFGPGTRLTVL.